A single sample gave rise to the 30 T cell receptor beta chains below, sequenced in a study of control samples from healthy donors and cancer patients (dated by TCRdb to the early 2020s). Library generation was performed with the immunoSEQ multiplex PCR assay. This immuneACCESS table, as held by TCRdb, lists in-frame sequences with V and J called but not all clones. Of the missing ones, under half trace to an unresolved V gene in checked studies; the others have no known cause. A total of roughly 130,000 clones appear in this sample, roughly 91% of them only once. The top ten hold 1.5% to 2% of the sample. Source material: PBMCs. The receptors stem from a man aged 50-60 years with head and neck cancer.

V and J are TRBV18 and TRBJ1-1; no clear D gene. Trimming stripped 4 bases from V and 1 base from J, with 4 bases between. CDR1 is KGHSH and CDR2 is LQKENI in the germline V gene. The CDR3 loop spans 12 amino acids. This CDR3 is CASSQGNTEAFF. CDR3 sequence (DNA): TGTGCCAGCTCACAGGGGAACACTGAAGCTTTCTTT.

The chain employs TRBV7-2 and TRBJ1-1; D gene ambiguous. CDR3 size: 14 residues. Germline CDR1 and CDR2: SGHTA and FQGNSA. Trimming removed 2 bases from V and 1 base from J, with 8 bases in between. CDR3 amino acids: CASSLFGRNTEAFF. CDR3 nucleotides: TGTGCCAGCAGCTTATTCGGTAGGAACACTGAAGCTTTCTTT. Supplemented by reference TRBV7-2 and TRBJ1-1, the full variable domain reads GAGVSQSPSNKVTEKGKDVELRCDPISGHTALYWYRQSLGQGLEFLIYFQGNSAPDKSGLPSDRFSAERTGGSVSTLTIQRTQQEDSAVYLCASSLFGRNTEAFFGQGTRLTVV.

The chain is built from TRBV7-9 and TRBJ2-2; 7 bases are a match to TRBD2. V shed 4 bases, J shed 7 bases, and the junction held 6 bases outside the gene matches. In germline, CDR1 is SEHNR, CDR2 FQNEAQ (reference sequence). The CDR3 length is 14 residues. The CDR3 DNA sequence: TGTGCCAGCAGCTCCAGCGGGGTGGTCGGGGAGCTGTTTTTT. Translation: CASSSSGVVGELFF.

The chain links TRBV6-6 to TRBJ2-1, with D hard to call. Germline CDR1 is MNHNY and CDR2 is SVGAGI (reference sequence). CDR3 size: 14 residues. V dropped 6 bases and J dropped 4 bases, with 13 bases sitting between them. CDR3 in amino acids: CASRTLLGYNEQFF. CDR3 bases: TGTGCCAGCAGGACCCTCCTGGGGTACAATGAGCAGTTCTTC.

The V and J genes are TRBV7-8 and TRBJ2-7; D is possibly TRBD2 (6 bases). The CDR3 loop spans 15 amino acids. Germline CDR1 and CDR2: SGHVS and FQNEAQ. V was clipped by 2 bases and J by 4 bases, with 15 bases between them. For the CDR3, the DNA is TGTGCCAGCAGCTTAAGGGACTCCGGGCCTTACGAGCAGTACTTC. Translating gives CASSLRDSGPYEQYF.

The J gene is TRBJ2-7, the V gene TRBV28; tentative D call: TRBD1 (6 bases). Looked up from germline, CDR1 is MDHEN and CDR2 is SYDVKM. This CDR3 contains 14 residues. The ends were cut back, 6 bases at V and 2 bases at J, with 14 bases in the middle. The CDR3 bases are TGTGCCAGCAGGATAACAGGGATTACCTACGAGCAGTACTTC. Protein: CASRITGITYEQYF.

The chain combines TRBV5-8 with TRBJ2-3, with D possibly being TRBD1 or TRBD2 (5 bases each). With 4 bases removed from V and 8 bases from J, the gap between germline ends came to 11 bases. The CDR3 has 12 amino acids. The germline CDR1 and CDR2 sequences are SGHTS and YDEGEE. For the CDR3, the DNA is TGTGCCAGCAGCACGGGGCGGTTTACGCAGTATTTT. Translation gives CASSTGRFTQYF.

The chain recombines TRBV5-6 with TRBJ2-5, with 8 bases aligning to TRBD1. The CDR3 has 19 amino acids. J was trimmed by 5 bases and V by 7 bases; bases with no gene match: 25. Germline loops: CDR1 SGHDT, CDR2 YYEEEE. For the CDR3, the DNA is TGTGCCAGCCTCCAGCGTGAGGCAGGGGGCTGGTATGGTAGGGAGACCCAGTACTTC. This sequence encodes CASLQREAGGWYGRETQYF.

CDR3 in amino acids: CASSPHLARDRYNQPQHF. The CDR3 nucleotides read TGTGCCAGTAGTCCTCACCTCGCCCGGGACAGGTACAATCAGCCCCAGCATTTT. The chain recombines TRBV19 with TRBJ1-5; 8 nucleotides agree with TRBD1. The CDR3 runs 18 residues. Germline V gene data show CDR1 as LNHDA and CDR2 as SQIVND (reference sequence). Trimming took 5 bases from V and 3 from J; bases not matched to a gene: 15.

This chain joins TRBV5-4 and TRBJ1-1; D is possibly TRBD1 (6 bases). Trimming pared 9 bases from V and 0 bases from J, leaving 12 bases between. CDR1 and CDR2 from the germline V gene are SGHNT and YYREEE (reference sequence). The CDR3 covers 13 residues. CDR3 region: CATQGTMNTEAFF. In DNA, the CDR3 is TGTGCCACTCAGGGGACTATGAACACTGAAGCTTTCTTT. Full variable domain (outside the CDR3, taken from reference TRBV5-4 and TRBJ1-1): ETGVTQSPTHLIKTRGQQVTLRCSSQSGHNTVSWYQQALGQGPQFIFQYYREEENGRGNFPPRFSGLQFPNYSSELNVNALELDDSALYLCATQGTMNTEAFFGQGTRLTVV.

The J gene is TRBJ2-3, the V gene TRBV27; D remains ambiguous. The CDR3 has 13 amino acids. V lost 6 bases and J 6 bases, leaving 13 bases between the germline ends. The germline CDR1 and CDR2 sequences are MNHEY and SMNVEV (reference sequence). The CDR3 region is CASSILPEDTQYF. DNA for the CDR3: TGTGCCAGCAGCATTCTACCGGAGGATACGCAGTATTTT.

The DNA for the CDR3 is TGTGCCACCAGTAGGACAGTTCCAGGGGGGTCTGGGGCCAACGTCCTGACTTTC. It encodes CATSRTVPGGSGANVLTF. The chain couples TRBV24-1 to TRBJ2-6; the D gene is possibly TRBD1 (7 bases). The CDR3 contains 18 residues. CDR1 and CDR2 from the germline V gene are KGHDR and SFDVKD. Trimming cost V 6 bases and J 1 base, with 18 bases left between them.

This chain connects TRBV7-9 to TRBJ2-2, with D possibly being TRBD1 (6 bases). CDR3 length: 16 residues. Germline V lookup: CDR1 SEHNR, CDR2 FQNEAQ (reference sequence). Trimming shortened V by 1 base and J by 3 bases, and 12 bases separated the two germline ends. CDR3 nucleotides: TGTGCCAGCAGCTTAGGCTGGACAGACTACACCGGGGAGCTGTTTTTT. The encoded protein is CASSLGWTDYTGELFF.

The V call is TRBV19, the J call TRBJ1-1; 8 bases line up with TRBD1. CDR3 length: 16 amino acids. The germline CDR1 and CDR2 sequences are LNHDA and SQIVND (reference sequence). Germline trimming cut 4 bases from V and 1 base from J; bases unmatched to any gene: 8. Written as DNA, the CDR3 is TGTGCCAGTAGTACACCTCGGACAGGGCGGAACACTGAAGCTTTCTTT. This gives the protein CASSTPRTGRNTEAFF.

V usage is TRBV21-1 and J usage is TRBJ2-3; TRBD2, as called in the table, went unchecked against the DNA. TRBV21-1 represents a pseudogene. The CDR3 is 14 amino acids. The CDR3 DNA reads as TGTGCCAGCAATCGGGGACTAGCGCCAGATACGCAGTATTTT. The encoded protein is CASNRGLAPDTQYF.

The V call is TRBV5-1, the J call TRBJ2-2; TRBD2 might be the D (6 bases). V dropped 3 bases and J dropped 6 bases, with 9 bases sitting between them. Germline V CDR1 and CDR2: SGHRS, YFSETQ. CDR3 size: 13 residues. The CDR3 DNA reads TGCGCCAGCAGCTGGGGAGGTTCCGGGGAGCTGTTTTTT. Encoded protein: CASSWGGSGELFF.

This chain links TRBV19 with TRBJ1-3; D gene uncertain. V gave up 5 bases and J gave up 4 bases, with 33 bases separating them. The CDR3 contains 21 residues. CDR1 LNHDA and CDR2 SQIVND come from the germline V gene (reference sequence). DNA of the CDR3: TGTGCCAGTAGTCTCGACGAATTTAGGACGGTAGAGGCTCTTTTGGGAAACACCATATATTTT. Protein sequence: CASSLDEFRTVEALLGNTIYF.

The chain joins TRBV4-2 to TRBJ2-7, with 8 nucleotides matching TRBD1. The germline V gene encodes CDR1 LGHNA and CDR2 YNFKEQ. The trim removed 1 base at V and 6 bases at J, leaving 8 bases unmatched. The CDR3 covers 15 residues. In DNA form, the CDR3 reads TGTGCCAGCAGCCAAGCCCGCGAAGGACAGGGCGAGCAGTACTTC. Residues: CASSQAREGQGEQYF.

V and J are TRBV18 and TRBJ2-4; 9 positions agree with TRBD1. CDR3 length: 17 amino acids. V lost 2 bases to trimming and J lost 1 base; unmatched junction nucleotides: 6. CDR1 and CDR2 from the germline V gene are KGHSH and LQKENI. CDR3 loop: CASSPGTGIGAKNIQYF. Written as DNA, the CDR3 is TGTGCCAGCTCACCAGGGACAGGGATAGGGGCCAAAAACATTCAGTACTTC. The full variable domain, in which reference TRBV18 and TRBJ2-4 provide the parts outside the CDR3, is NAGVMQNPRHLVRRRGQEARLRCSPMKGHSHVYWYRQLPEEGLKFMVYLQKENIIDESGMPKERFSAEFPKEGPSILRIQQVVRGDSAAYFCASSPGTGIGAKNIQYFGAGTRLSVL.

The rearrangement links TRBV2 to TRBJ2-7; D not resolved. The germline V and J ends were trimmed by 8 bases and 6 bases, with 8 bases remaining between them. The germline V gene encodes CDR1 SNHLY and CDR2 FYNNEI. The CDR3 contains 10 residues. CDR3 amino acids: CASGVREQYF. In nucleotides, the CDR3 is TGTGCCAGCGGGGTGCGCGAGCAGTACTTC.

The chain links TRBV7-5 to TRBJ1-1. TRBV7-5 is a pseudogene. The CDR3 covers 14 residues. CDR3 region: CVRSPGRGNTEAFF. CDR3 DNA: TGTGTCAGAAGCCCTGGGAGGGGGAACACTGAAGCTTTCTTT.

V usage is TRBV27 and J usage is TRBJ2-3; perhaps D is TRBD1 or TRBD2 (5 bases each). V was clipped by 3 bases and J by 2 bases, with 21 bases between them. The CDR3 is 18 residues long. Germline-derived CDR1 and CDR2 are MNHEY and SMNVEV (reference sequence). CDR3 nucleotides: TGTGCCAGCAGTTTCGGGGCTCCCGGGACGATAATCACAGATACGCAGTATTTT. Translated: CASSFGAPGTIITDTQYF.

The V call is TRBV28, the J call TRBJ2-7, with TRBD1 matching 8 bases. CDR3 length equals 15 residues. The germline gives CDR1 MDHEN, CDR2 SYDVKM. The trim removed 7 bases at V and 3 bases at J, leaving 11 bases unmatched. CDR3 DNA sequence: TGTGCCAGCAAACCGGCAGGGGGCGGGGACTACGAGCAGTACTTC. Its protein is CASKPAGGGDYEQYF.

The chain links TRBV28 to TRBJ1-5; D not certain. Germline V gives CDR1 MDHEN, CDR2 SYDVKM. The CDR3 covers 12 residues. V lost 3 bases and J 7 bases, leaving 7 bases between the germline ends. The CDR3 coding sequence is TGTGCCAGCAGTTTGGGGAAACAGCCCCAGCATTTT. It yields the protein CASSLGKQPQHF. The full variable domain, rest sourced from reference TRBV28 and TRBJ1-5, is DVKVTQSSRYLVKRTGEKVFLECVQDMDHENMFWYRQDPGLGLRLIYFSYDVKMKEKGDIPEGYSVSREKKERFSLILESASTNQTSMYLCASSLGKQPQHFGDGTRLSIL.

This chain connects TRBV15 to TRBJ1-2; D might be TRBD1 (5 bases). The germline V and J ends were trimmed by 0 bases and 2 bases, with 10 bases remaining between them. Germline V lookup: CDR1 LNHNV, CDR2 YYDKDF (reference sequence). The length of the CDR3 is 15 residues. The CDR3 here is CATSRDLAGNYGYTF. The CDR3 coding sequence is TGTGCCACCAGCAGAGATCTCGCAGGGAACTATGGCTACACCTTC.

This chain joins TRBV5-5 and TRBJ2-5; 8 bases map to TRBD2. J gave up 0 bases and V 6 bases, and 10 bases lay outside the gene matches. Germline V lookup: CDR1 SGHKS, CDR2 YYEKEE (reference sequence). This CDR3 is built from 16 residues. The CDR3 region is CASTGGSGGYQETQYF. CDR3 in DNA: TGTGCCAGCACCGGAGGAAGCGGGGGTTACCAAGAGACCCAGTACTTC.

The chain couples TRBV4-1 to TRBJ2-3, with D tentatively TRBD2 (5 bases). The CDR3 is 13 residues long. The germline V gene has CDR1 MGHRA and CDR2 YSYEKL. With 3 bases removed from V and 12 bases from J, the gap between germline ends came to 16 bases. CDR3 bases: TGCGCCAGCAGCCAGACGGTAGCGCCTGAACAGTATTTT. Its protein product is CASSQTVAPEQYF.

This clone appeared a single time. Other DNA sequences in this specimen translate into the identical CDR3. This chain connects TRBV18 to TRBJ1-1, with D uncertain. This CDR3 contains 15 residues. Germline-derived CDR1 and CDR2 are KGHSH and LQKENI. V was pared by 0 bases and J by 0 bases, with 8 bases between. The DNA for the CDR3 is TGTGCCAGCTCACCACCCCCGGGGTTGAACACTGAAGCTTTCTTT. Amino acids: CASSPPPGLNTEAFF.

This chain joins TRBV7-3 and TRBJ1-1; no reliable D call. Germline CDR1 SGHTA, CDR2 FQGTGA. The CDR3 spans 14 residues. Trimming took off 4 bases at V and 0 bases at J, with 9 bases between the two ends. CDR3 nucleotide sequence: TGTGCCAGCAGCTCGTCGGTCATGAACACTGAAGCTTTCTTT. This sequence encodes CASSSSVMNTEAFF. The full variable domain, its missing parts supplied by reference TRBV7-3 and TRBJ1-1, is GAGVSQTPSNKVTEKGKYVELRCDPISGHTALYWYRQSLGQGPEFLIYFQGTGAADDSGLPNDRFFAVRPEGSVSTLKIQRTERGDSAVYLCASSSSVMNTEAFFGQGTRLTVV.

The rearrangement links TRBV18 to TRBJ1-6; no clear D gene. Trimming stripped 1 base from V and 2 bases from J, with 6 bases between. Germline V gene lookup returns CDR1 KGHSH and CDR2 LQKENI. CDR3 length equals 15 residues. In DNA form, the CDR3 reads TGTGCCAGCTCACCACAGGGCGCCTATAATTCACCCCTCCACTTT. It encodes CASSPQGAYNSPLHF.